This TCR gamma chain was profiled in a study of gamma delta lymphoproliferative disorders and STAT genes (dated by TCRdb to 2016 to 2019). General notes on the study: Of the 9 Tgammadelta LGLL patients who were sequenced, 4 had symptomatic disease and 5 followed an indolent course. The LymphoTrack Dx TCRG Assay was used to prepare gamma-chain libraries from at least 50 ng of genomic DNA. Because no corresponding Invivoscribe delta assay was available, delta-chain libraries were prepared according to the standard operating procedure of the EuroClonality-NGS working group. The study profiled TCR gamma and delta CDR3 repertoires by deep sequencing in Tgammadelta lymphoproliferative disease patients and healthy controls, within a larger immunophenotypic and STAT-mutation study. The TCR-sequenced pilot group comprised several Tgammadelta large granular lymphocyte leukemia patients and a couple of hepatosplenic T-cell lymphoma patients. Two gamma-chain samples and all delta-chain samples were sequenced twice to confirm results. General conclusions and limits of the study: Almost every major gamma and delta clonotype in patients was public, meaning shared with at least one healthy donor, and only a couple of gamma clonotypes were private to disease. Major clones in indolent patients were dominated by Vgamma9-JgammaP and Vdelta2-Ddelta3-Jdelta1 rearrangements, whereas these rearrangements were absent in symptomatic patients, in whom less common gene combinations were used. When whole repertoires were clustered, gamma repertoires from patients grouped apart from those of healthy controls, but delta repertoires did not separate between the groups. The authors pointed out that NGS specificity may be lower at low frequencies, so whether leukemic clones are public or private needs to be confirmed. Control T cells likely spanned varied maturation stages, while leukemic cells were skewed toward terminal effectors, potentially limiting patient-control comparisons.

For both patients and controls, peripheral blood mononuclear cells were isolated, and the genomic DNA from these cells was used for TCR sequencing. The sequenced patients had a median age of 65 years and comprised a few males and 6 females. Patients were recruited at a single hematology unit in Padova, Italy, and were reclassified as T-LGLL or HSTCL according to 2017 WHO criteria. Every patient sample was obtained either before therapy or while the patient was off therapy. Including cysteine and phenylalanine, the CDR3 has 20 amino acids. In both library methods, multiplex PCR was carried out with primers targeting conserved V and J regions of the TCR genes. After purification and pooling, the amplicons were sequenced on an Illumina MiSeq platform. Turning to the authors' computational methods: V(D)J alignment, clonotype assembly and translation were done with MiXCR, while functionality assessment and CDR3 repertoire analyses were done with VDJtools. CDR3 followed the IMGT definition, and analyses included only productive sequences that used functional genes, leaving out ORF genes and pseudogenes. Identical amino acid CDR3s of major clonotypes (frequency >=5%) were searched for across all patients and controls using a custom Python script. A one-sided non-parametric Wilcoxon test was used to compare clonotype frequencies in patients versus controls. TCRdb reprocessed the public data with the CATT caller; entries with the same nucleotide sequence were combined afterwards. The V and J calls were not made by the authors but by TCRdb's processing. Across this sample there are about 2,500 gamma-chain clones, with approximately 18% seen only once. Roughly 54% of the sample is taken by the ten largest.

About this clone: Its antigen target is currently unknown. This sequence may be a read error, since a much larger clone differs from it by one base. The DNA is left out, because the CDR3 cannot be placed on it with certainty; the CDR3 is given as TCRdb lists it.

No call exists for the J gene, whereas the V gene is TRGV11. TRGV11 is classed as an ORF, of uncertain function. Sequencing was done on a sample of blood. This receptor was taken from a human donor with gamma-delta T-cell large granular lymphocyte leukemia. CDR3 sequence: CTTVPAGLGTELLLFRKKLF.